Reported below is one T cell receptor beta chain. This sample is drawn from a study of blood T cell repertoires in COVID-19. In the study overall: From the United States, Italy and Spain came samples of acute and convalescent COVID-19.

V was shortened by 0 bases and J by 9 bases, with 6 bases between the two germline ends. The CDR3 is 12 residues long. Germline V gene lookup returns CDR1 MGHRA and CDR2 YSYEKL. Recruited during active infection, patients (from Seattle) were subsequently followed longitudinally. Under the authors' procedure: By means of reference gene primer amplification, nucleated cell counts were estimated. This table comes from immunoSEQ multiplex PCR, and its TCRdb copy is limited to in-frame clones, with some not included. The V and J calls and clone size come from that table; D and trimming were worked out from the DNA. The sample yields about 430,000 clones, approximately 90% seen once.

The source material was peripheral blood. The chain employs TRBV4-1 and TRBJ1-5; no clear D. The TCR originated in a man aged 18-30 years with COVID-19, enrolled during active disease. The CDR3 reads CASSQEAGPQHF. The CDR3 DNA sequence: TGCGCCAGCAGCCAAGAGGCGGGGCCCCAGCATTTT.